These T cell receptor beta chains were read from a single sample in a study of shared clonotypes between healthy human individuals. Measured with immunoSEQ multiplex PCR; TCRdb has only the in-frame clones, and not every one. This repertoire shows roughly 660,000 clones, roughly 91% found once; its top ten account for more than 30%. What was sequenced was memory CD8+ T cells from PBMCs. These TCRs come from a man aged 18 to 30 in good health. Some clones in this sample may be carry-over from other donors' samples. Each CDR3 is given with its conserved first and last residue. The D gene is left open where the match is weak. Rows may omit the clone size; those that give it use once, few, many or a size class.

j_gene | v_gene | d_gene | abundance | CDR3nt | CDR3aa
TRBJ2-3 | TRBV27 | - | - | TGTGCCAGCAGTTGGGGGCAGGGTGTGGATACGCAGTATTTT | CASSWGQGVDTQYF
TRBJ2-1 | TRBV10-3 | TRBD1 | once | TGTGCCATCAGAACAGGGACAGAGGATGAGCAGTTCTTC | CAIRTGTEDEQFF
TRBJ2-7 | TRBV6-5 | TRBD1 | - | TGTGCCAGCAGTTACTCAGCAGGGGGCCCCGAGTACTTC | CASSYSAGGPEYF
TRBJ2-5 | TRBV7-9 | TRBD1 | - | TGTGCCAGCAGCTCACAGGGGGCTCGGGAGACCCAGTACTTC | CASSSQGARETQYF
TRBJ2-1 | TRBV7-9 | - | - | TGTGCCAGCAGCCCAGAGTCAGCCAATGAGCAGTTCTTC | CASSPESANEQFF
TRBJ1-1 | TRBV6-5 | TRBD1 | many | TGTGCCAGCGGAATCGGGACAGTCATTGAAGCTTTCTTT | CASGIGTVIEAFF
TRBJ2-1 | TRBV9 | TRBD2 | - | TGTGCCAGCAGCCTAGAGGGGGGACTAGCGGGACTTTACTCCTACAATGAGCAGTTCTTC | CASSLEGGLAGLYSYNEQFF
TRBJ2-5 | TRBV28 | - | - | TGTGCCAGCAGTTTACAGGGGGGTGAAGAGACCCAGTACTTC | CASSLQGGEETQYF
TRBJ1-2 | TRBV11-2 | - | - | TGTGCCAGCTACAGCCGGGGACGCTATGGCTACACCTTC | CASYSRGRYGYTF
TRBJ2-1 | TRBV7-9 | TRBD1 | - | TGTGCCAGCAGCTTACACCGGACAGGTCGGTACAATGAGCAGTTCTTC | CASSLHRTGRYNEQFF
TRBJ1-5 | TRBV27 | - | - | TGTGCCAGCACTTCAACCGGGAGCAATCAGCCCCAGCATTTT | CASTSTGSNQPQHF
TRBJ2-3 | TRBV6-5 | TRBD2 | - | TGTGCCACAAGCCACTTGCGGGAGATGTCAGATACGCAGTATTTT | CATSHLREMSDTQYF
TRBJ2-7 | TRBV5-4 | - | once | TGTGCCAGCAGCTCGGTGGGGACCGAGCAGTACTTC | CASSSVGTEQYF
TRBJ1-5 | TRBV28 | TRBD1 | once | TGTGCCAGCAGTTTACGGAGGACAGGGCCGGGGGGAAGCAATCAGCCCCAGCATTTT | CASSLRRTGPGGSNQPQHF